One and the same sample provided the 10 T cell receptor beta chains below, sequenced in a study of vaccination and CD4 T cells after COVID-19. No cognate antigen is known for these TCRs. Specified treatment: approximately 10-day PBMC culture with coronavirus spike peptide pools or control peptides (ViraFEST assay). Sequencing of the DNA from cultured CD4+ T cells was carried out with the Oncomine TCR Beta short-read assay. Each CDR3 protein gets one entry after TCRdb re-called the PCR reads with MiXCR. Of under 14,000 distinct CDR3 sequences listed, around 25% are singletons. Material: CD4+ T cells from blood, cultured in vitro, obtained after SARS-CoV-2 vaccination. These TCRs come from a human donor who had recovered from COVID-19.

This clonotype is deemed medium-sized. The J gene is TRBJ1-2, the V gene TRBV7-2; 8 positions match TRBD1. The CDR3 runs to 15 residues. CDR1 is SGHTA and CDR2 is FQGNSA in the germline V gene. Germline trimming cut 0 bases from V and 4 bases from J; bases unmatched to any gene: 4. This CDR3 is CASSLAAGGVYGYTF. The CDR3, as DNA: TGTGCCAGCAGCTTAGCGGCAGGGGGCGTCTATGGCTACACCTTC.

A few counts support this clonotype. A junction end diverges from the germline sequence, so it may reflect a read error. CDR3 in DNA: TGTGCCACCAGTGCCCCGGAAATTAAATTT. Amino acids: CATSAPEIKF. The J gene is TRBJ1-1, the V gene TRBV24-1; D unclear. This CDR3 has 10 amino acids. Germline-derived CDR1 and CDR2 are KGHDR and SFDVKD.

This clonotype was picked up a small number of times. The rearrangement joins TRBV28 to TRBJ2-7; 7 nucleotides match TRBD2. The CDR3 is 18 amino acids. The germline V gene encodes CDR1 MDHEN and CDR2 SYDVKM. V was pared by 1 base and J by 3 bases, with 15 bases of the junction left unmatched. The CDR3 here is CASSLSRGIGSFDYEQYF. The CDR3 region has the DNA TGTGCCAGCAGTTTATCGCGGGGGATCGGTTCATTTGACTACGAGCAGTACTTC.

The J gene is TRBJ1-2, the V gene TRBV19, with D possibly matching TRBD1 (5 bases). The CDR3 covers 13 residues. Germline loops: CDR1 LNHDA, CDR2 SQIVND (reference sequence). The V and J ends lost 5 bases and 4 bases respectively, with 11 bases between them. CDR3 protein: CASSQGSIYGYTF. CDR3 DNA: TGTGCCAGTAGTCAGGGATCGATCTATGGCTACACCTTC.

This clonotype was observed once. The J gene is TRBJ2-5, the V gene TRBV29-1; D might be TRBD2 (6 bases). The germline V and J ends were trimmed by 4 bases and 0 bases, with 9 bases remaining between them. The CDR3 consists of 13 residues. The germline CDR1 and CDR2 sequences are SQVTM and ANQGSEA. CDR3 loop: CSVGREDQETQYF. The CDR3 nucleotides read TGCAGCGTTGGGAGGGAGGACCAAGAGACCCAGTACTTC.

The table lists this clonotype with a few counts. The chain links TRBV10-3 to TRBJ2-7, with D perhaps matching TRBD1 (6 bases). Germline-derived CDR1 and CDR2 are ENHRY and SYGVKD. V lost 4 bases to trimming and J lost 6 bases, with 16 bases between them. The CDR3 runs 14 residues. The DNA for the CDR3 is TGTGCCATCAGTGGGGGACATCCCTCGGGCGAGCAGTACTTC. It is translated as CAISGGHPSGEQYF.

J is TRBJ1-5 and V is TRBV28; TRBD1 matches 11 bases. J gave up 4 bases and V 4 bases, and 3 bases lay outside the gene matches. The CDR3 contains 15 residues. Germline lookup yields CDR1 MDHEN and CDR2 SYDVKM. The CDR3 sequence: CASSWTGGGNQPQHF. CDR3 bases: TGTGCCAGCAGTTGGACAGGGGGCGGGAATCAGCCCCAGCATTTT.

The chain uses TRBV2 and TRBJ1-1; D is undetermined. The CDR3 is made up of 13 amino acids. CDR1 and CDR2 from the germline V gene are SNHLY and FYNNEI. The V gene lost 8 bases and the J gene lost 1 base, with 11 bases spanning the gap. The CDR3 region is CASSRDSNTEAFF. DNA of the CDR3: TGTGCCAGCTCTAGGGATTCGAACACTGAAGCTTTCTTT.

This clonotype has just a few counts. The chain employs TRBV10-3 and TRBJ2-5, with 14 bases matching TRBD2. Germline V gene data show CDR1 as ENHRY and CDR2 as SYGVKD. The CDR3 is made up of 15 amino acids. V lost 11 bases and J lost 1; bases outside the gene matches: 6. This CDR3 is CAVGLAGGVQETQYF. The CDR3 bases are TGTGCCGTCGGACTAGCGGGGGGTGTCCAAGAGACCCAGTACTTC.

By share of the sample, this clonotype is medium-sized (0.01 to 0.1%). The rearrangement joins TRBV7-2 to TRBJ2-7, with TRBD2 matching over 9 bases. Germline assignment: CDR1 SGHTA and CDR2 FQGNSA. Losses at the gene ends were 3 bases for V and 0 bases for J; bases not matched to a gene: 3. There are 15 residues in the CDR3. CDR3 nucleotide sequence: TGTGCCAGCAGCTTCCAAGCGGGGGGCTCCTACGAGCAGTACTTC. It translates to CASSFQAGGSYEQYF.